A selection of T cell receptor beta chains follows, all from one sample in a study of Graves' ophthalmopathy and Graves' hyperthyroidism. TCRdb re-analysed the multiplex PCR reads in MiXCR, keeping a single row per CDR3 protein. The sample consists of over a million distinct CDR3 sequences, about 35% of them appearing once. Material for sequencing was peripheral blood or thyroid tissue (not recorded which). The source of these receptors is an adult man with Graves' hyperthyroidism. Each CDR3 is given with its conserved first and last residue.

J gene,V gene,CDR3 protein
TRBJ2-5,TRBV2,CASSKPTGIQETQYF
TRBJ1-5,TRBV19,CASMATGNQPQHF
TRBJ2-5,TRBV12-3/TRBV12-4,CASSLWEGVNQETQYF
TRBJ2-7,TRBV13,CASSSRLAGAKSSYEQYF
TRBJ2-7,TRBV5-1,CASSPWDSSYEQYF
TRBJ1-5,TRBV2,CASSEGTRAPYQPQHF
TRBJ1-6,TRBV14,CASSQDFSPLHF
TRBJ2-5,TRBV11-2,CASSLGLAGGPLETQYF
TRBJ2-5,TRBV5-5,CASSLTLYQETQYF
TRBJ1-4,TRBV4-1,CASSQEEGRANEKLFF
TRBJ2-7,TRBV7-9,CVSSGPAGGQEQYF
TRBJ2-5,TRBV10-3,CASSYFRTGPQETQYF
TRBJ1-3,TRBV19,CASRPGTYRDTIYF
TRBJ2-7,TRBV28,CASNEGNYEQYF
TRBJ2-7,TRBV6-2/TRBV6-3,CASSYADSLREQYF
TRBJ2-7,TRBV5-5,CASSRRTGFFGEQYF
TRBJ1-3,TRBV29-1,CSALLNSGNTIYF
TRBJ2-2,TRBV7-9,CASSSRFAGELFF
TRBJ1-2,TRBV12-3/TRBV12-4,CASSPGRNFYGYTF
TRBJ2-7,TRBV2,CASSEARTESSYEQYF
TRBJ2-7,TRBV7-9,CASSQVVGAKREQYF
TRBJ1-4,TRBV29-1,CSVVAGGNEKLFF
TRBJ1-5,TRBV6-2/TRBV6-3,CASSYLGQGNQPQHF
TRBJ2-2,TRBV20-1,CSATPGQLFF
TRBJ2-2,TRBV5-6,CASSFRDTGELFF
TRBJ2-7,TRBV6-5,CASSYRTGGSYEQYF
TRBJ2-6,TRBV9,CASSPDANSGAGANVLTF
TRBJ1-5,TRBV7-8,CASSSSGQGGGQPQHF
TRBJ1-5,TRBV9,CASSEGQGFQPQHF
TRBJ2-6,TRBV20-1,CSAGWPGSSGVNVLTF
TRBJ1-6,TRBV4-1,CASSPLGRSYNSPLHF
TRBJ1-5,TRBV7-8,CASSPGVKPYSNQPQHF
TRBJ1-4,TRBV5-1,CASSITGANEKLFF
TRBJ2-7,TRBV19,CASSGALGGWTSGRHEQYF
TRBJ1-6,TRBV6-5,CASRPGLTRSPLHF
TRBJ2-5,TRBV7-2,CASSTLETQYF
TRBJ1-5,TRBV19,CASLGQGSNQPQHF
TRBJ1-2,TRBV20-1,CSASKGSGYGYTF
TRBJ1-2,TRBV5-1,CASSPYSGTAYGYTF
TRBJ1-1,TRBV10-3,CASSLGGSGAFF
TRBJ2-2,TRBV2,CASTPLIAGELFF
TRBJ2-2,TRBV6-5,CASKPGVSNTGELFF
TRBJ1-5,TRBV10-2,CASSERGDNQPQHF
TRBJ1-2,TRBV6-4,CASKRTFQGFDGYTF
TRBJ1-1,TRBV24-1,CATSDKGTEAFF
TRBJ2-6,TRBV5-1,CASSFGVMAEAF
TRBJ2-7,TRBV20-1,CSATNRDTSSYEQYF
TRBJ1-1,TRBV2,CASRLSRNTEAFF
TRBJ1-5,TRBV19,CASSLIGAGGDNQPQHF
TRBJ2-2,TRBV6-2/TRBV6-3,CASSLTGPTGELFF
TRBJ1-5,TRBV20-1,CSANTGTGGQPQHF
TRBJ1-4,TRBV29-1,CSVADSEKSTNEKLFF
TRBJ1-4,TRBV20-1,CSARHPGANEKLFF
TRBJ2-5,TRBV24-1,CATSDFSGTQYF
TRBJ1-2,TRBV24-1,CATSDEYLNYGYTF
TRBJ2-7,TRBV10-3,CASSETDSDYEQYF
TRBJ2-5,TRBV5-1,CASSLQGWAETQYF
TRBJ2-5,TRBV2,CASSYSGRLGEQTQYF
TRBJ1-1,TRBV7-2,CASSFELAGGPNTEAFF
TRBJ2-6,TRBV19,CASSTPESGANVLTF